A selection of T cell receptor beta chains follows, all from one sample in a study of identical twins. TCRdb re-derived calls from the 5' RACE reads in MiXCR, one entry per CDR3 protein. The sample contains nearly 900,000 distinct CDR3 sequences, approximately 13% of which appear only once. The same data also went into a second study, on yellow fever vaccine responses in identical twins.

The sample taken for sequencing was PBMCs. The source is a woman aged 18-30 years in good health. CDR3s include the opening cysteine and the closing phenylalanine or tryptophan. D genes are given only for firm matches. Clone size appears in some rows only: once, few, many, or a class for an expanded clone.

D gene,J gene,V gene,clone size,CDR3 protein,CDR3 DNA
TRBD2,TRBJ2-3,TRBV12-3/TRBV12-4,many,CASRHGGGAVDTQYF,TGTGCCAGCAGACATGGCGGGGGGGCCGTTGATACGCAGTATTTT
-,TRBJ1-1,TRBV11-3,-,CASSLRTDPEAFF,TGTGCCAGCAGCCTCAGGACAGACCCTGAAGCTTTCTTT
-,TRBJ2-4,TRBV28,few,CASSSRPRAKNIQYF,TGTGCCAGCAGTTCCCGACCGAGAGCCAAAAACATTCAGTACTTC
TRBD1,TRBJ1-1,TRBV5-1,many,CASRLDRENTEAFF,TGCGCCAGCAGACTGGACAGGGAAAACACTGAAGCTTTCTTT
-,TRBJ1-6,TRBV7-9,few,CASSFTGYNSPLHF,TGTGCCAGCAGCTTCACAGGGTACAATTCACCCCTCCACTTT
TRBD1,TRBJ2-2,TRBV11-2,-,CASSLGYNLRDRGSNTGELFF,TGTGCCAGCAGCTTAGGTTATAACCTGCGGGACAGGGGATCGAACACCGGGGAGCTGTTTTTT
TRBD1,TRBJ1-2,TRBV12-3/TRBV12-4,many,CASSKTGEGYTF,TGTGCCAGCAGCAAAACAGGGGAAGGCTACACCTTC
-,TRBJ1-1,TRBV5-1,few,CASSLDPGSVGTEAFF,TGCGCCAGCAGCTTGGATCCGGGATCGGTGGGGACTGAAGCTTTCTTT
-,TRBJ2-1,TRBV4-1,many,CASSQVRSADRDNNEQFF,TGCGCCAGCAGCCAAGTTAGGTCGGCCGATCGGGATAACAATGAGCAGTTCTTC
-,TRBJ1-2,TRBV12-3/TRBV12-4,-,CATARETNYGYTF,TGTGCCACCGCCAGAGAGACTAACTATGGCTACACCTTC
-,TRBJ2-1,TRBV9,few,CASSLGTVLDEQFF,TGTGCCAGCAGCCTGGGGACCGTATTGGATGAGCAGTTCTTC
-,TRBJ1-5,TRBV27,few,CAQFQGGQPQHF,TGTGCTCAGTTCCAGGGAGGCCAGCCCCAGCATTTT
-,TRBJ1-6,TRBV21-1,-,CASNLRQGGDPWNSPLHF,TGTGCCAGCAACCTCCGACAGGGAGGGGATCCATGGAATTCACCCCTCCACTTT
-,TRBJ2-5,TRBV3-1,few,CASSQDTGPWTQYF,TGTGCCAGCAGCCAAGATACAGGGCCATGGACCCAGTACTTC
TRBD1,TRBJ1-1,TRBV11-1,-,CASSLGRGTGYSNTEAFF,TGTGCCAGCAGCTTAGGACGGGGGACAGGGTACTCGAACACTGAAGCTTTCTTT
-,TRBJ2-7,TRBV15,few,CATSRDQRYEQYF,TGTGCCACCAGCAGAGACCAGAGGTACGAGCAGTACTTC
-,TRBJ1-1,TRBV5-1,-,CASSFWGAKTTEAFF,TGCGCCAGCAGCTTTTGGGGGGCGAAGACGACTGAAGCTTTCTTT
-,TRBJ1-5,TRBV6-5,many,CASSYEKQGRGPQHF,TGTGCCAGCAGTTATGAAAAACAGGGAAGAGGGCCCCAGCATTTT
-,TRBJ2-1,TRBV5-1,-,CASSGGLLGNEQFF,TGCGCCAGCAGCGGAGGTCTTCTGGGCAATGAGCAGTTCTTC
-,TRBJ2-5,TRBV20-1,many,CSARPTSLRETQYF,TGCAGTGCTCGTCCTACTAGCTTGAGGGAGACCCAGTACTTC